The 26 T cell receptor beta chains below all came from one sample that was sequenced in a study of blood T cell repertoires in COVID-19. Here immunoSEQ multiplex PCR was the method, and the copy in TCRdb shows in-frame clones only, minus some. The sample lists roughly 180,000 clones, over 75% occurring once. The sample was PBMCs or T cells enriched from blood (not recorded which). The receptors stem from a man in his forties or fifties who had recovered from COVID-19.

The CDR3 nucleotides are TGTGCCAGCAGTGAAGCGGCCAGGGGTTATAATTCACCCCTCCACTTT. Translation: CASSEAARGYNSPLHF. This chain connects TRBV6-1 to TRBJ1-6, with a possible D match to TRBD1 (6 bases). This CDR3 spans 16 amino acids. Germline V gene lookup returns CDR1 MNHNS and CDR2 SASEGT. V dropped 0 bases and J dropped 4 bases, with 10 bases sitting between them.

The CDR3 spells CARSKVPDREGTNQPQHF. In DNA, the CDR3 is TGTGCCAGAAGCAAAGTCCCCGACAGGGAAGGAACCAATCAGCCCCAGCATTTT. The J gene is TRBJ1-5, the V gene TRBV5-3; 7 bases are shared with TRBD1. TRBV5-3 is annotated as an ORF whose role is uncertain. Trimming at V came to 4 bases and at J to 3 bases, leaving 16 bases not matched to a gene. This CDR3 region has 18 residues.

This chain links TRBV10-2 with TRBJ2-6, with D possibly matching TRBD1 (6 bases). Trimming removed 2 bases at V and 0 bases at J, with 17 bases between. Germline V CDR1 and CDR2: WSHSY, SAAADI. The CDR3 runs 19 residues. In nucleotides, the CDR3 is TGCGCCAGCAGTGAGCTTTGGGGCAGGGGTTCCTCTGGGGCCAACGTCCTGACTTTC. Amino acid sequence: CASSELWGRGSSGANVLTF.

V gene TRBV27 combines with J gene TRBJ2-1; 7 positions match TRBD1. The CDR3 runs 18 residues. Looked up from germline, CDR1 is MNHEY and CDR2 is SMNVEV (reference sequence). Trimming took 4 bases from V and 6 from J; bases not matched to a gene: 18. CDR3 loop: CASSSDRDPRLRGNEQFF. CDR3 in DNA: TGTGCCAGCAGTTCAGACAGGGATCCGCGGCTCCGAGGCAATGAGCAGTTCTTC.

V gene TRBV12-3 or TRBV12-4 combines with J gene TRBJ1-5, with TRBD1 matching 9 bases. V lost 4 bases, J lost 12 bases, and 7 bases stayed unmatched. CDR3 size: 13 residues. The CDR3 protein is CASSSTGTGHQHF. The CDR3 nucleotides are TGTGCCAGCAGTTCCACCGGGACAGGGCACCAGCATTTT.

V is TRBV30 and J is TRBJ2-2, with unresolved D. This CDR3 has 12 amino acids. Trimming pared 2 bases from V and 6 bases from J, leaving 7 bases between. Germline V gene lookup returns CDR1 GTSNPN and CDR2 SVGIG (reference sequence). CDR3 in amino acids: CAWSLGPGELFF. The DNA for the CDR3 is TGTGCCTGGAGTTTGGGCCCCGGGGAGCTGTTTTTT.

This clone has a handful of counts. The chain has TRBV28 and TRBJ1-2, with 10 bases aligning to TRBD1. The CDR3 is 14 residues long. In germline, CDR1 is MDHEN, CDR2 SYDVKM. V lost 4 bases to trimming and J lost 8 bases; unmatched junction nucleotides: 7. The CDR3, as DNA: TGTGCCAGCAGTTCCCGGGACAGGGGATACGGCTACACCTTC. Encoded protein: CASSSRDRGYGYTF.

The gene calls are TRBV7-8 and TRBJ2-1, with D hard to call. The CDR3 has 15 residues. Trimming took 5 bases from V and 2 from J, leaving 13 bases between them. Per the germline V gene, CDR1 is SGHVS and CDR2 is FQNEAQ. The DNA for the CDR3 is TGTGCCAGCAGCCTCCTCCCAGTTCCCTACAATGAGCAGTTCTTC. Its translation: CASSLLPVPYNEQFF.

CDR3 nucleotide sequence: TGTGCCAGTAGTATAGGGCAGGGGAGAACCGGGGAGCTGTTTTTT. It specifies CASSIGQGRTGELFF. The chain combines TRBV19 with TRBJ2-2, with a weak D call TRBD1 (6 bases). The length of the CDR3 is 15 residues. Germline V CDR1 and CDR2: LNHDA, SQIVND (reference sequence). V was pared by 1 base and J by 5 bases, with 11 bases between.

V usage is TRBV2 and J usage is TRBJ1-3; 7 positions match TRBD1. The CDR3 has 14 amino acids. V shed 6 bases and J 0 bases; nucleotides not matched to a gene: 2. Germline-derived CDR1 and CDR2 are SNHLY and FYNNEI. CDR3 sequence: CASRGQISGNTIYF. CDR3 sequence (DNA): TGTGCCAGCAGGGGACAGATCTCTGGAAACACCATATATTTT.

This chain links TRBV7-2 with TRBJ2-2, with 14 bases matching TRBD2. The V and J ends lost 5 bases and 7 bases, in that order; junction bases with no gene match: 6. The germline V gene encodes CDR1 SGHTA and CDR2 FQGNSA. There are 16 residues in the CDR3. The CDR3 DNA follows: TGTGCCAGCAGCCGGACTAGCGGGGGGTATGGCGGGGAGCTGTTTTTT. Translation gives CASSRTSGGYGGELFF.

The rearrangement uses TRBV7-8 and TRBJ2-1; 7 nucleotides match TRBD2. Trimming took 7 bases from V and 8 from J; bases not matched to a gene: 8. CDR1 and CDR2 from the germline V gene are SGHVS and FQNEAQ. The CDR3 runs 13 residues. This CDR3 is CASMWGGSDEQFF. In nucleotides, the CDR3 is TGTGCCAGCATGTGGGGGGGGTCCGATGAGCAGTTCTTC. Variable domain in full (rest from reference TRBV7-8 and TRBJ2-1): GAGVSQSPRYKVAKRGQDVALRCDPISGHVSLFWYQQALGQGPEFLTYFQNEAQLDKSGLPSDRFFAERPEGSVSTLKIQRTQQEDSAVYLCASMWGGSDEQFFGPGTRLTVL.

V usage is TRBV29-1 and J usage is TRBJ1-5; 8 bases align to TRBD1. The V gene's germline CDR1 is SQVTM and CDR2 ANQGSEA. Trimming removed 7 bases from V and 3 bases from J; junction bases left unmatched: 8. This CDR3 is built from 14 residues. This chain's CDR3 is CSARGQGVNQPQHF. CDR3 sequence (DNA): TGCAGCGCCCGAGGACAGGGAGTCAATCAGCCCCAGCATTTT.

This chain uses TRBV4-1 with TRBJ2-2; 9 bases match TRBD1. CDR1 and CDR2 (germline): MGHRA, YSYEKL. This CDR3 is built from 16 residues. The V and J ends lost 2 bases and 0 bases, in that order; junction bases with no gene match: 1. The CDR3 DNA is TGCGCCAGCAGCCAAAGACAGGGGGCGAACACCGGGGAGCTGTTTTTT. This sequence encodes CASSQRQGANTGELFF.

This clone was counted a single time. The chain is built from TRBV5-1 and TRBJ2-5, with 9 bases lining up with TRBD1. This CDR3 is 16 amino acids long. V dropped 4 bases and J dropped 2; count of bases not matched to a gene: 9. Germline CDR1 SGHRS, CDR2 YFSETQ. CDR3 bases: TGCGCCAGCAGCCTGCCCAAACAGGGGGCACAAGAGACCCAGTACTTC. It specifies CASSLPKQGAQETQYF.

This chain connects TRBV29-1 to TRBJ1-2; D remains unclear. The ends were cut back, 6 bases at V and 9 bases at J, with 17 bases in the middle. From germline, CDR1 is SQVTM and CDR2 ANQGSEA. This CDR3 has 12 residues. This CDR3 is CSVAGSGYSYTF. DNA of the CDR3: TGCAGCGTAGCCGGGTCGGGGTATAGCTACACCTTC. The full variable domain, completed using reference TRBV29-1 and TRBJ1-2, is SAVISQKPSRDICQRGTSLTIQCQVDSQVTMMFWYRQQPGQSLTLIATANQGSEATYESGFVIDKFPISRPNLTFSTLTVSNMSPEDSSIYLCSVAGSGYSYTFGSGTRLTVV.

This clone has a single count. CDR3 nucleotide sequence: TGCAGTGCTCGTGTAGGGACTGCCAATTCACCCCTCCACTTT. Its protein product is CSARVGTANSPLHF. V usage is TRBV20-1 and J usage is TRBJ1-6, with D possibly being TRBD1 (5 bases). Germline lookup yields CDR1 DFQATT and CDR2 SNEGSKA (reference sequence). Trimming stripped 5 bases from V and 7 bases from J, with 15 bases between. The CDR3 extends over 14 amino acids.

The rearrangement joins TRBV19 to TRBJ2-2, with 8 positions matching TRBD2. The CDR3 spans 18 residues. Germline CDR1 LNHDA, CDR2 SQIVND (reference sequence). Trimming cost V 3 bases and J 6 bases; bases outside gene matches: 15. The CDR3 here is CASSIKVAGKGFAGELFF. CDR3 nucleotide sequence: TGTGCCAGTAGTATCAAGGTAGCGGGGAAAGGTTTCGCCGGGGAGCTGTTTTTT. The whole variable domain, remainder taken from reference TRBV19 and TRBJ2-2, is DGGITQSPKYLFRKEGQNVTLSCEQNLNHDAMYWYRQDPGQGLRLIYYSQIVNDFQKGDIAEGYSVSREKKESFPLTVTSAQKNPTAFYLCASSIKVAGKGFAGELFFGEGSRLTVL.

This clone has a single count. A read error may produce the germline difference seen at one junction end. The V call is TRBV29-1, the J call TRBJ1-2; D call uncertain. This CDR3 is built from 12 residues. Germline CDR1 SQVTM, CDR2 ANQGSEA. CDR3 protein: CSVDAAISGYIF. DNA for the CDR3: TGCAGCGTTGATGCGGCCATAAGTGGCTACATCTTC.

The V and J genes are TRBV6-4 and TRBJ2-2, with 12 bases matching TRBD2. The germline gives CDR1 MRHNA, CDR2 SNTAGT. The length of the CDR3 is 19 residues. Trimming took 6 bases from V and 5 from J; bases not matched to a gene: 16. The CDR3 nucleotides read TGTGCCAGCAGACAACTAGCGGGGGGTTTCAACGGTGGGACCGGGGAGCTGTTTTTT. Its translation is CASRQLAGGFNGGTGELFF.

The V and J genes are TRBV5-1 and TRBJ1-3, with no clear D. The CDR3 loop spans 16 amino acids. V lost 0 bases and J 3 bases, leaving 13 bases between the germline ends. Looked up from germline, CDR1 is SGHRS and CDR2 is YFSETQ. The CDR3 sequence: CASSLVGGLDGNTIYF. As DNA, the CDR3 is TGCGCCAGCAGCTTGGTTGGAGGGTTGGATGGAAACACCATATATTTT.

The gene calls are TRBV29-1 and TRBJ2-7; 10 positions agree with TRBD1. The J segment lost 3 bases and the V segment lost 2 bases, leaving 1 base of the junction unmatched. CDR1 and CDR2 from the germline V gene are SQVTM and ANQGSEA. This CDR3 has 13 amino acids. The CDR3 nucleotides read TGCAGCGTTGAAAGGGACAGGGGCTACGAGCAGTACTTC. As protein: CSVERDRGYEQYF.

This chain joins TRBV28 and TRBJ2-1; TRBD1 is a possible D gene (6 bases). From germline, CDR1 is MDHEN and CDR2 SYDVKM. There are 15 residues in the CDR3. V lost 7 bases, J lost 2 bases, and 15 bases lay in between. As DNA, the CDR3 is TGTGCCAGCAATGAGGACAGCTCGCCCTACAATGAGCAGTTCTTC. Its protein is CASNEDSSPYNEQFF.

The chain combines TRBV4-2 with TRBJ2-5, with a weak D call TRBD1 (5 bases). CDR3 length equals 13 residues. CDR1 LGHNA and CDR2 YNFKEQ come from the germline V gene. V shed 0 bases and J shed 9 bases, with 11 bases lying between them. In DNA form, the CDR3 reads TGTGCCAGCAGCCAAGATGGTCAAGGGGCCCAGTACTTC. Protein sequence: CASSQDGQGAQYF.

The V gene is TRBV7-3, the J gene TRBJ2-3, with TRBD1 matching 7 bases. CDR1 is SGHTA, CDR2 FQGTGA, per germline. The CDR3 runs to 15 residues. V was pared by 4 bases and J by 4 bases, with 8 bases of the junction left unmatched. The CDR3 nucleotides are TGTGCCAGCAGCTCGACAGGGCGGGCCCCAGATACGCAGTATTTT. This translates into CASSSTGRAPDTQYF.

The V and J genes are TRBV29-1 and TRBJ1-2; 12 bases fit TRBD1. The germline CDR1 and CDR2 sequences are SQVTM and ANQGSEA. The V gene end was trimmed by 6 bases and the J gene end by 6 bases; junction bases not matched to a gene: 8. This CDR3 is 14 amino acids long. CDR3 sequence: CSVDSGQGADGYTF. CDR3 in DNA: TGCAGCGTAGATTCGGGACAGGGGGCTGATGGCTACACCTTC.